This is a list of T cell receptor beta chains from one sample in a study of OX40 agonist ivuxolimab in advanced cancers. Clones were sequenced by immunoSEQ multiplex PCR, and TCRdb holds only the in-frame ones, with some missing. The sample lists 50,000 to 70,000 clones; over 80% were seen once. The sample was CD4+ or CD8+ T cells sorted from blood, taken in a trial of the OX40 agonist ivuxolimab. These receptors all stem from an adult with an advanced solid tumor such as melanoma, head and neck, liver or kidney cancer. Each CDR3 is given with its conserved first and last residue. Each record gives: D gene, V gene, CDR3 length, clone size, J gene, CDR3 DNA, CDR3 protein. D genes are given only for firm matches. Where a row states a size, it is once, few, many or the class of an expanded clone; other rows omit it.

>TRBD1|TRBV28|14|-|TRBJ2-7
TGTGCCAGCAATATCCGACAGGGTAAGGCCGAGCAGTACTTC
CASNIRQGKAEQYF
>TRBD2|TRBV27|15|-|TRBJ2-5
TGTGCCAGCAGAAGACTAGCGGGAATGGAAGAGACCCAGTACTTC
CASRRLAGMEETQYF
>-|TRBV11-1|16|-|TRBJ2-5
TGTGCCAGCAGCTTAGATCTTAATGTCCAGCTTGAGACCCAGTACTTC
CASSLDLNVQLETQYF
>TRBD1|TRBV28|15|large|TRBJ1-1
TGTGCCTCCGGAGGCCTGGGACAGTCCTACACTGAAGCTTTCTTT
CASGGLGQSYTEAFF
>-|TRBV19|15|-|TRBJ1-4
TGTGCCAGTAGTTTAGGGACGGCAACTAATGAAAAACTGTTTTTT
CASSLGTATNEKLFF
>-|TRBV7-9|13|-|TRBJ2-7
TGTGCCAGCAGCCCCGACGCCTCCTACGAGCAGTACTTC
CASSPDASYEQYF
>TRBD1|TRBV27|18|-|TRBJ2-1
TGTGCCAGCAGTTTAAGGTCACTCAGGGACAGCCTCTCCAATGAGCAGTTCTTC
CASSLRSLRDSLSNEQFF
>TRBD1|TRBV7-9|14|-|TRBJ2-7
TGTGCCAGCAGCCCTCCGGGACAGTCCTACGAGCAGTACTTC
CASSPPGQSYEQYF
>TRBD2|TRBV7-2|14|-|TRBJ2-2
TGTGCCAGCAGCTGGTGGACTAGCGTCGGGGAGCTGTTTTTT
CASSWWTSVGELFF
>-|TRBV30|14|-|TRBJ2-1
TGTGCCTGGAGTGAGGGCAGAGGAGGGAATGAGCAGTTCTTC
CAWSEGRGGNEQFF
>TRBD2|TRBV28|17|-|TRBJ2-7
TGTGCCAGCAAACCGGGACTAGCGGGAGAAATTGAGTACGAGCAGTACTTC
CASKPGLAGEIEYEQYF
>TRBD1|TRBV5-1|13|-|TRBJ1-2
TGCGCCAGCAGCTTCGGGACAGACTATGGCTACACCTTC
CASSFGTDYGYTF
>-|TRBV28|16|-|TRBJ2-7
TGTGCCAGCAGTTCATTATTTCGGGTTATAATCTACGAGCAGTACTTC
CASSSLFRVIIYEQYF
>-|TRBV10-1|14|few|TRBJ2-7
TGCGCCAGCAGTGACCCTAGCGAATCCTACGAGCAGTACTTC
CASSDPSESYEQYF
>-|TRBV20-1|11|-|TRBJ2-1
TGCAGGGGGCTCTCAGGCAGTGAGCAGTTCTTC
CRGLSGSEQFF
>-|TRBV18|15|-|TRBJ2-2
TGTGCCAGCTCACGAGACTCAGAGGGAACCGGGGAGCTGTTTTTT
CASSRDSEGTGELFF
>-|TRBV10-3|14|-|TRBJ1-1
TGTGCCATCAGTGATGGGGTGATGAACACTGAAGCTTTCTTT
CAISDGVMNTEAFF
>TRBD2|TRBV7-9|17|-|TRBJ2-1
TGTGCCAGCAGCAGGGGACTAGCGGGGTCGACCTACAATGAGCAGTTCTTC
CASSRGLAGSTYNEQFF
>-|TRBV4-3|16|-|TRBJ2-7
TGCGCCAGCAGCCAAGATAGTGTAGGGGGTTTCTACGAGCAGTACTTC
CASSQDSVGGFYEQYF
>-|TRBV5-5|14|-|TRBJ2-5
TGTGCCAGCAGCTTGGAGGACATTAAAGAGACCCAGTACTTC
CASSLEDIKETQYF
>TRBD2|TRBV7-9|18|-|TRBJ2-1
TGTGCCAGCAGAGAGGGGGGCCGACTAGCGGGAGATGGAAATGAGCAGTTCTTC
CASREGGRLAGDGNEQFF
>TRBD2|TRBV29-1|13|-|TRBJ2-1
TGCAGCGTTGACGGGACTAATTATGGTGAGCAGTTCTTC
CSVDGTNYGEQFF
>TRBD1|TRBV5-4|14|-|TRBJ2-1
TGTGCCAGCAGCTCGGATACAGGGGCGGATGAGCAGTTCTTC
CASSSDTGADEQFF
>-|TRBV9|16|few|TRBJ2-7
TGTGCCAGCAGCCCCCAGACAGGGAGGTTCCCTTACGAGCAGTACTTC
CASSPQTGRFPYEQYF
>-|TRBV4-2|14|-|TRBJ2-7
TGTGCCAGCAGCCAAGGGGGGCCCGGGAACGAGCAGTACTTC
CASSQGGPGNEQYF
>-|TRBV7-2|14|-|TRBJ2-1
TGTGCCAGCAGCTTAGGCCAGGGGATCAATGAGCAGTTCTTC
CASSLGQGINEQFF
>-|TRBV11-2|17|-|TRBJ2-3
TGTGCCAGCAGCCCCTATCCGGCGGGCACTCTCACAGATACGCAGTATTTT
CASSPYPAGTLTDTQYF
>TRBD2|TRBV13|17|-|TRBJ2-5
TGTGCCAGCAGCTTAACCGGGACTAGCGGGAGTCAAGAGACCCAGTACTTC
CASSLTGTSGSQETQYF
>TRBD1|TRBV5-1|18|-|TRBJ1-1
TGCGCCAGCAGCTTCGCAGGGGGCGGGCTAGACATGAACACTGAAGCTTTCTTT
CASSFAGGGLDMNTEAFF
>TRBD1|TRBV4-1|13|once|TRBJ2-7
TGCGCCAGCAGCCATCAGGGGGCCTACGAGCAGTACTTC
CASSHQGAYEQYF
>-|TRBV7-2|13|once|TRBJ2-7
TGTGCCAGCAGCTTAGGCGGCGGCTACGAGCAGTACTTC
CASSLGGGYEQYF
>TRBD1|TRBV6-6|13|-|TRBJ1-1
TGTGCCAGCAGGGGACAGCGGAACACTGAAGCTTTCTTT
CASRGQRNTEAFF